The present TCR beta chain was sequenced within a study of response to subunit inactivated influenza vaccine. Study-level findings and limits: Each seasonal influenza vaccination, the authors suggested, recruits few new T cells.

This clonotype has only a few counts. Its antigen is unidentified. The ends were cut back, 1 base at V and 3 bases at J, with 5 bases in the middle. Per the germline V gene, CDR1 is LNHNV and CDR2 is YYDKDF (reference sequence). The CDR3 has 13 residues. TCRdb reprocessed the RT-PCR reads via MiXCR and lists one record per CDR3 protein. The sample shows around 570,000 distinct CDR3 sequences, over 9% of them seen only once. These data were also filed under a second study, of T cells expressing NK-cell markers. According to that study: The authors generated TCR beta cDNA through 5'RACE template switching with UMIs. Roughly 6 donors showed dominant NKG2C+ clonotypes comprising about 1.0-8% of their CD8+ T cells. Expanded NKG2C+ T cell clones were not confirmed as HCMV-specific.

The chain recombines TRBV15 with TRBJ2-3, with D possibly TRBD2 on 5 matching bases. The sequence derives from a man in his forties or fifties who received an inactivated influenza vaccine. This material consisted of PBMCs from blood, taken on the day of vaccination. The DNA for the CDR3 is TGTGCCACCAGCAGAGCGGGAACAGATACGCAGTATTTT. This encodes CATSRAGTDTQYF.